This T cell receptor beta chain comes out of a study of T-cell memory formation after mild COVID-19. From the 5' RACE reads, TCRdb called clonotypes with MiXCR, one entry per CDR3 protein. The sample has 150,000 to 200,000 distinct CDR3 sequences; more than 15% are singletons. The CDR3 extends over 18 amino acids. The germline V gene encodes CDR1 SGHTA and CDR2 FQGTGA. J lost 0 bases, V lost 5 bases, and 9 bases had no gene match. This clonotype was seen at least ten times. This TCR was sampled from an adult woman who had mild COVID-19 (a few samples of this study predate the infection). Cell type and time point are not known. The sequenced sample was PBMCs or a T cell subset sorted from them (not recorded which). This chain joins TRBV7-3 and TRBJ2-1, with 11 bases aligning to TRBD2. The CDR3 reads CASSPRTSGSSSYNEQFF. As DNA, the CDR3 is TGTGCCAGCAGCCCTCGGACTAGCGGGTCCAGCTCCTACAATGAGCAGTTCTTC.